The entry below describes one T cell receptor (beta chain). Its antigen is unidentified. The data were obtained in a study of T-cell memory formation after mild COVID-19. In the study overall: TCR clusters were mostly donor specific. Study-level points and caveats: Detection of some responders pre-infection suggested pre-existing cross-reactive memory T cells participated. Day 15 to 85 contractors were CD4/CD8 balanced; later expanders leaned CD4+. Chiefly within CM and EM were the contracting CD4+ clones; CD8+ ones were within EMRA.

Trimming removed 2 bases from V and 4 bases from J, with 7 bases in between. The germline V gene has CDR1 MNHNS and CDR2 SASEGT. The CDR3 consists of 13 residues. Using its own MiXCR run on the 5' RACE reads, TCRdb lists one record per CDR3 protein. The table shows more than 110,000 distinct CDR3 sequences, with under 30% occurring only once. The source is an adult woman who had mild COVID-19 (a few samples of this study predate the infection). Cell type and time point are not known. The chain combines TRBV6-1 with TRBJ2-3, with D perhaps TRBD2 (6 bases). The sequenced material came from PBMCs or a T cell subset sorted from them (not recorded which). CDR3 protein: CASSEWGADTQYF. CDR3 DNA sequence: TGTGCCAGCAGTGAATGGGGGGCAGATACGCAGTATTTT.